This TCR beta chain was captured in a study of radiotherapy plus CTLA-4 blockade in lung cancer. The study, taken as a whole, reports: Radiotherapy was combined with ipilimumab, and tumor-derived TCR clones then expanded in blood. Early blood T cell clone changes and increased post-radiation serum interferon-beta were reportedly the strongest response predictors.

The CDR3 runs to 12 residues. Germline values: CDR1 SGHKS, CDR2 YYEKEE (reference sequence). Deletions cut 2 bases from V and 5 bases from J, with 7 bases between. Notes on this clone: As yet, its antigen is unknown.

The table came from immunoSEQ multiplex PCR; TCRdb's copy has only in-frame clones and leaves some out. The profile shows some 80,000 clones, around 76% of them singletons. The clonotype originates from a human donor with non-small cell lung cancer whose response to radiotherapy plus ipilimumab could not be evaluated. Some clones in this sample may be carry-over from other donors' samples. The source material was peripheral blood, sampled from a patient treated with radiotherapy plus ipilimumab. V is TRBV5-5 and J is TRBJ2-5; D perhaps matches TRBD2 (6 bases). CDR3 bases: TGTGCCAGCAGCTTTGGGGGGGAGACCCAGTACTTC. As protein: CASSFGGETQYF.